This T cell receptor (beta chain) emerged from a study of Ad26.COV2.S vaccination and SARS-CoV-2 variants. This clone was seen just once. Its antigen remains unidentified. V shed 7 bases and J 2 bases; nucleotides not matched to a gene: 8. Germline V CDR1 and CDR2: SNHLY, FYNNEI. This CDR3 region has 14 residues. Assay used: immunoSEQ multiplex PCR; TCRdb lists only in-frame clones, some missing. Among fewer than 100,000 clones listed, approximately 86% were seen once. Study results and caveats: Measures of TCR breadth and depth may have fallen short of total T cell responses. Greater spike-specific TCR breadth was seen in vaccine recipients than in placebo recipients.

Sequenced here: peripheral blood, sampled after recovery from COVID-19. V and J are TRBV2 and TRBJ2-7; TRBD1 matches 7 bases. The receptor was isolated from a human donor who had recovered from COVID-19. The chain's CDR3 is CASNLGQEPYEQYF. The CDR3 nucleotides read TGTGCCAGCAACCTCGGACAGGAACCCTACGAGCAGTACTTC.